The entry below gives a single T cell receptor (beta chain) sequence along with its context. The clone's antigen remains unknown. No much larger clonotype is one base removed from it; base qualities were not supplied. Deletion took 0 bases off V and 4 bases off J, with a span of 3 bases between the germline ends. The CDR3 spans 12 residues, from the cysteine through the phenylalanine. The only DNA kept is the CDR3, 36 bases in frame from the first base. Based on the germline V gene, the CDR1 and CDR2 sequences are KGHSH and LQKENI. This sample stems from a study of CD8 T cells in Susac syndrome (dated by TCRdb to the late 2010s). Regarding the study in general: Among the Susac syndrome patients who were sequenced, clinically active disease was present in more than 5 and clinical remission was observed in fewer than ten. At blood withdrawal, Susac syndrome patients were either therapy-naive, taking corticosteroids (in some cases with IVIg as well), or taking IVIg alone. The study used repertoire sequencing to test whether antigen drove CD8+ T cell activation and differentiation in Susac syndrome.

Study-level results and caveats: The number of individuals in the TCR sequencing and HLA analysis was recognized as being relatively small. No clonal expansion was detected in the CD4+ T cell repertoire of Susac syndrome patients.

High-throughput TCR beta sequencing profiled peripheral blood CD8+ and CD4+ T cells from healthy donors, Susac syndrome patients and multiple sclerosis patients. Recently defined diagnostic criteria for definite or probable disease were met by the Susac syndrome patients. CD8+ TEMRA cells were enriched by FACS, while bulk CD8+ and CD4+ T cells were purified by magnetic negative isolation. Blood was collected in EDTA tubes and processed within 24 hours, with PBMCs isolated through density gradient centrifugation. PBMCs destined for TCR sequencing were cryopreserved in liquid nitrogen and later thawed in a 37 °C water bath. A purity of at least 90% was achieved for sorted or isolated CD4+, CD8+ and CD8+ TEMRA cells. RNA was extracted using the RNeasy kit, and about 0.5 to 1 microgram was reverse transcribed with random hexamers. TCR beta CDR3 regions were amplified with the immunoSEQ multiplex PCR assay covering 54 Vbeta and 13 Jbeta segments. PCR amplification bias was corrected by using a synthetic template baseline for primer optimization and computational correction. In the source study's methods: Reads were annotated to V, D and J genes per IMGT and analyzed with immunoSEQ Analyzer, keeping only productive sequences. To calculate clonality, Shannon entropy was normalized by log2 of the number of productive unique sequences and then subtracted from one. Public and private clones were assessed among the 100 most prevalent clones of each patient and control. Clones were defined as Susac-specific if absent from the healthy and MS cohorts, from some 1,000 published viral clones and from other ImmuneACCESS disease sequences. The raw public data were reprocessed by TCRdb itself: fastp quality trimming at Q25, MiXCR clonotype calling, in-frame beta chains only. Each entry merges the rows of one CDR3 protein and shows their most common DNA and genes. The V and J calls come from TCRdb's annotation, not from the publication. Across this sample there are some 96,000 distinct CDR3 sequences, with just under 95% seen only once. The top ten clonotypes cover roughly 0.31% of the sample.

The rearrangement joined TRBV18 to TRBJ2-5, with the identity of the D gene unclear. The receptor was derived from a human donor with Susac syndrome. Material: CD4+ T cells from PBMCs. The nucleotide sequence is TGTGCCAGCTCACCACCGACAGAGACCCAGTACTTC. Translated, this is CASSPPTETQYF.